This TCR beta chain was recorded in a study of blood T cells in healthy people across ages. Whole-study results and caveats: With unsorted PBMCs, a conclusive comparison of naive versus antigen-experienced cells was not possible.

Germline CDR1 MNHEY, CDR2 SMNVEV (reference sequence). Germline trimming cut 6 bases from V and 5 bases from J; bases unmatched to any gene: 6. The CDR3 length is 14 residues. In its sample, this clonotype was seen a few times. Its antigen remains unidentified. A second PCR, run for roughly 6 to 11 cycles, used a sample-barcoded 5' primer plus a J-beta primer mix. Each CDR3 protein gets one entry after TCRdb re-called the 5' RACE reads with MiXCR. Among about 1.8 million distinct CDR3 sequences listed, around half were seen once. Sequenced input: blood. The chain links TRBV27 to TRBJ2-1, with 8 positions matching TRBD2. The receptor was isolated from a woman aged 40 to 55 in good health. The DNA for the CDR3 is TGTGCCAGCAGCGCCGGACTAGCTGACAATGAGCAGTTCTTC. This sequence encodes CASSAGLADNEQFF.